This T cell receptor (beta chain) was identified in a study of shared clonotypes between healthy human individuals. The CDR3 spans 14 residues. Trimming took off 3 bases at V and 4 bases at J, with 13 bases between the two ends. Germline CDR1 and CDR2: SGHNT and YYREEE (reference sequence). Libraries were prepared by immunoSEQ multiplex PCR; TCRdb keeps only in-frame clonotypes and omits some of them. The table records roughly 680,000 clones, roughly two thirds of them present only once. The receptor was isolated from a woman in her twenties or thirties in good health. Sequencing was carried out using memory CD4+ T cells sorted from blood. Indicated subset: CD45RA-negative fraction. The J gene is TRBJ1-2, the V gene TRBV5-4, with D perhaps TRBD1 (6 bases). The CDR3 DNA is TGTGCCAGCAGCTCCCGGACAGAGTCCTATGGCTACACCTTC. This gives the protein CASSSRTESYGYTF.